Each of the 17 T cell receptor beta chains below was sequenced from the same sample in a study of blood T cell repertoires in COVID-19. Profiling relied on immunoSEQ multiplex PCR, and the TCRdb table lists in-frame clones only, not all of them. The profile shows approximately 70,000 clones, about 90% of them singletons. Source material: peripheral blood. The receptors were gathered from a human donor in a cohort sampled during active COVID-19.

This chain uses TRBV5-1 with TRBJ2-7; TRBD1 agrees at 7 bases. Germline CDR1 reads SGHRS; CDR2 reads YFSETQ. CDR3 length: 15 residues. J lost 4 bases, V lost 3 bases, and 10 bases had no gene match. CDR3 loop: CASSYTQGPMYEQYF. The DNA for the CDR3 is TGCGCCAGCAGCTATACACAGGGGCCAATGTACGAGCAGTACTTC.

The CDR3 spells CASSRRDRESEAFF. Written as DNA, the CDR3 is TGTGCCAGCAGCCGTCGGGACAGGGAGTCTGAAGCTTTCTTT. This sequence joins TRBV3-1 (or the pseudogene TRBV3-2) and TRBJ1-1; 9 nucleotides match TRBD1. Germline CDR1 is LGHDT and CDR2 is YNNKEL (reference sequence). The CDR3 has 14 residues. After removal of 4 bases from V and 6 bases from J, the junction contained 6 bases not matched to a gene.

CDR3 sequence (DNA): TGTGCCAGCAGCAGTCCCGGGACAAGCTCCTACGAGCAGTACTTC. Translation: CASSSPGTSSYEQYF. The rearrangement joins TRBV3-1 (or the pseudogene TRBV3-2) to TRBJ2-7, with D perhaps matching TRBD1 (6 bases). V was clipped by 5 bases and J by 0 bases, with 14 bases between them. The V gene's germline CDR1 is LGHDT and CDR2 YNNKEL (reference sequence). The CDR3 extends over 15 amino acids.

CDR3 protein: CASSEPRGEATEAFF. The CDR3 coding sequence is TGTGCCAGCAGTGAACCTCGCGGGGAGGCCACTGAAGCTTTCTTT. V gene TRBV6-1 combines with J gene TRBJ1-1; unclear D gene. The germline V gene has CDR1 MNHNS and CDR2 SASEGT. The CDR3 consists of 15 residues. V was shortened by 2 bases and J by 4 bases, with 14 bases between the two germline ends.

The chain has TRBV5-4 and TRBJ1-3; no definite D call. V was trimmed by 0 bases and J by 4 bases, leaving 14 bases between them. Per germline, CDR1 SGHNT and CDR2 YYREEE (reference sequence). CDR3 size: 16 residues. CDR3 sequence: CASSLEPTFEGNTIYF. The CDR3 DNA sequence: TGTGCCAGCAGCTTGGAACCGACTTTCGAAGGAAACACCATATATTTT.

The chain couples TRBV18 to TRBJ2-7, with D perhaps TRBD1 (6 bases). Looked up from germline, CDR1 is KGHSH and CDR2 is LQKENI. This CDR3 spans 15 amino acids. V gave up 5 bases and J gave up 0 bases, with 14 bases separating them. In DNA form, the CDR3 reads TGTGCCAGCTCAGTGGGACATAGGAGCTCCTACGAGCAGTACTTC. Translated, it gives CASSVGHRSSYEQYF.

This sequence joins TRBV5-4 and TRBJ2-6; possibly TRBD1 for D (6 bases). V gave up 4 bases and J gave up 0 bases, with 14 bases separating them. CDR1 and CDR2 (germline): SGHNT, YYREEE (reference sequence). The CDR3 consists of 17 residues. Written as DNA, the CDR3 is TGTGCCAGCAGCCCGCAGGGGCCATTCTCTGGGGCCAACGTCCTGACTTTC. It yields the protein CASSPQGPFSGANVLTF.

The rearrangement uses TRBV14 and TRBJ2-7, with 8 bases fitting TRBD2. This CDR3 spans 16 amino acids. Unmatched junction bases numbered 9, after V lost 4 bases and J lost 1 base. Germline values: CDR1 SGHDN, CDR2 FVKESK. The CDR3 loop reads CASSPTGGEQSYEQYF. CDR3 nucleotides: TGTGCCAGCAGCCCCACGGGAGGGGAGCAGTCCTACGAGCAGTACTTC.

The J gene is TRBJ2-7, the V gene TRBV27; 11 nucleotides line up with TRBD1. The CDR3 contains 15 residues. V lost 5 bases to trimming and J lost 5 bases; unmatched junction nucleotides: 8. CDR1 is MNHEY, CDR2 SMNVEV, per germline (reference sequence). CDR3 DNA sequence: TGTGCCAGCAGTACCCGGACAGGGGGCAGCCACGAGCAGTACTTC. Translated, it gives CASSTRTGGSHEQYF.

The V call is TRBV27, the J call TRBJ1-1; D unclear. V shed 3 bases and J shed 7 bases, with 9 bases lying between them. CDR1 is MNHEY and CDR2 is SMNVEV in the germline V gene (reference sequence). This CDR3 is built from 12 residues. Here the CDR3 reads CASSLIGREAFF. CDR3 nucleotides: TGTGCCAGCAGTTTGATCGGTCGTGAAGCTTTCTTT.

The CDR3 DNA reads as TGTGCCAGCAGTTTGCGAGGGGGCTTTCAGCCCCAGCATTTT. Amino acids: CASSLRGGFQPQHF. The gene calls are TRBV28 and TRBJ1-5, with TRBD1 identical over 7 bases. Germline V lookup: CDR1 MDHEN, CDR2 SYDVKM. Trimming cost V 3 bases and J 6 bases; bases outside gene matches: 5. The CDR3 loop spans 14 amino acids.

This clone was recorded only once. J is TRBJ1-5 and V is TRBV5-6; 7 bases align to TRBD1. CDR3 length: 17 amino acids. The trim removed 3 bases at V and 1 base at J, leaving 10 bases unmatched. Germline V lookup: CDR1 SGHDT, CDR2 YYEEEE. The CDR3 is CASSSLRQGGSNQPQHF. In nucleotides, the CDR3 is TGTGCCAGCAGCTCCCTCAGACAGGGAGGAAGCAATCAGCCCCAGCATTTT.

This chain uses TRBV2 with TRBJ2-7; a weak D match, TRBD1 (5 bases). CDR3 length: 13 residues. Trimming took off 2 bases at V and 6 bases at J, with 11 bases between the two ends. Germline CDR1 reads SNHLY; CDR2 reads FYNNEI. The chain's CDR3 is CASSEQGSGEQYF. CDR3 nucleotides: TGTGCCAGCAGTGAACAGGGATCGGGCGAGCAGTACTTC.

J is TRBJ2-1 and V is TRBV11-2; D is perhaps TRBD1 (6 bases). CDR1 SGHAT and CDR2 FQNNGV come from the germline V gene. The CDR3 extends over 14 amino acids. The V gene lost 5 bases and the J gene lost 7 bases, with 15 bases spanning the gap. The CDR3 reads CASSQPWGRNEQFF. The CDR3 nucleotides are TGTGCCAGCAGCCAGCCGTGGGGGCGGAATGAGCAGTTCTTC. Complete variable domain (other parts from reference TRBV11-2 and TRBJ2-1): EAGVAQSPRYKIIEKRQSVAFWCNPISGHATLYWYQQILGQGPKLLIQFQNNGVVDDSQLPKDRFSAERLKGVDSTLKIQPAKLEDSAVYLCASSQPWGRNEQFFGPGTRLTVL.

This chain uses TRBV6-4 with TRBJ2-7; tentatively, D is TRBD2 (5 bases). Trimming shortened V by 4 bases and J by 2 bases, and 15 bases separated the two germline ends. Germline CDR1 is MRHNA and CDR2 is SNTAGT. The CDR3 runs to 15 residues. The CDR3 nucleotides read TGTGCCAGCAGTGCTCGGGGAAGCTTAACCTACGAGCAGTACTTC. This gives the protein CASSARGSLTYEQYF.

This chain joins TRBV19 and TRBJ1-1; D not resolved. The V end was cut by 6 bases, the J end by 4 bases, with 12 bases between. The CDR3 runs to 13 residues. CDR1 is LNHDA, CDR2 SQIVND, per germline (reference sequence). CDR3 sequence: CASSYSVSTEAFF. The CDR3 region has the DNA TGTGCCAGTAGCTACTCCGTAAGCACTGAAGCTTTCTTT.

V gene TRBV6-1 combines with J gene TRBJ2-7, with a weak D call TRBD2 (6 bases). From germline, CDR1 is MNHNS and CDR2 SASEGT. The CDR3 runs 15 residues. V lost 3 bases and J lost 5, with 17 bases in between. As DNA, the CDR3 is TGTGCCAGCAGTGAGGGGTGGGGCAGGGAGGACGAGCAGTACTTC. It yields the protein CASSEGWGREDEQYF.